Described below is a single T cell receptor beta chain sequence and its context. This sample is part of a study of blood T cell repertoires in COVID-19. Germline V gene sequence: CDR1 MGHRA, CDR2 YSYEKL. Trimming shortened V by 0 bases and J by 1 base, and 12 bases separated the two germline ends. The CDR3 is 16 amino acids. Clones were read by immunoSEQ multiplex PCR, and TCRdb kept only the in-frame ones, dropping some. The data show under 30,000 clones, roughly 80% seen once. This sequence originates from a human donor in a cohort sampled during active COVID-19. The chain is built from TRBV4-1 and TRBJ2-5; D is perhaps TRBD1 (6 bases). Sequencing input: peripheral blood. In DNA form, the CDR3 reads TGCGCCAGCAGCCAAGAAATCGACAGGTTCCAAGAGACCCAGTACTTC. Protein: CASSQEIDRFQETQYF.